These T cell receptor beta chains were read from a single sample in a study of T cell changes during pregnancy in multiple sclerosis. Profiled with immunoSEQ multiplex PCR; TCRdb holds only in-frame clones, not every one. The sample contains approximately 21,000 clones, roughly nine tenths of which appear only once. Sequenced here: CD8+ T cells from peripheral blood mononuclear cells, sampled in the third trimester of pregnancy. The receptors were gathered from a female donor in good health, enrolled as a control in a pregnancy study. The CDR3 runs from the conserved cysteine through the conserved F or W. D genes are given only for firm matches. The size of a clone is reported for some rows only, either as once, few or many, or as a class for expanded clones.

CDR3 DNA: TGTGCCACCAGCAGAGGCAGCGGGGGCCGAAACAATGAGCAGTTCTTC
CDR3 protein: CATSRGSGGRNNEQFF
J gene: TRBJ2-1
V gene: TRBV15
clone size: NA
D gene: TRBD2

CDR3 DNA: TGTGCCATCAGTGAGACACGACTAGCTCTCTACGAGCAGTACTTC
CDR3 protein: CAISETRLALYEQYF
J gene: TRBJ2-7
V gene: TRBV10-3
clone size: NA
D gene: TRBD2

CDR3 DNA: TGTGCCTGGAGGTCTGACACCGGGGAGCTGTTTTTT
CDR3 protein: CAWRSDTGELFF
J gene: TRBJ2-2
V gene: TRBV30
clone size: few
D gene: NA

CDR3 DNA: TGTGCCAGCAGCTTGGTTTCGGGGTTAGTAACAGATACGCAGTATTTT
CDR3 protein: CASSLVSGLVTDTQYF
J gene: TRBJ2-3
V gene: TRBV7-2
clone size: NA
D gene: NA

CDR3 DNA: TGTGCCAGCAGCCCAATCATTAACTATGGCTACACCTTC
CDR3 protein: CASSPIINYGYTF
J gene: TRBJ1-2
V gene: TRBV5-6
clone size: NA
D gene: NA

CDR3 DNA: TGTGCCAGCAGTTTAAGGGGCCTGTATGGCTACACCTTC
CDR3 protein: CASSLRGLYGYTF
J gene: TRBJ1-2
V gene: TRBV28
clone size: NA
D gene: NA

CDR3 DNA: TGTGCCAGCAGCGTAGAATACAGGGGCGGGGAGCTGTTTTTT
CDR3 protein: CASSVEYRGGELFF
J gene: TRBJ2-2
V gene: TRBV9
clone size: NA
D gene: TRBD1

CDR3 DNA: TGTGCCAGCAGCGTAGGAGGGAGTATAGTAGATACGCAGTATTTT
CDR3 protein: CASSVGGSIVDTQYF
J gene: TRBJ2-3
V gene: TRBV9
clone size: once
D gene: NA

CDR3 DNA: TGTGCCAGCAGCCCCCAAAGGGGCCCAGAGAGGGAGCTGTTTTTT
CDR3 protein: CASSPQRGPERELFF
J gene: TRBJ2-2
V gene: TRBV5-4
clone size: NA
D gene: NA

CDR3 DNA: TGTGCCAGTAGTAGTTCCCTATTTACCGTCGGGACCCAGTACTTC
CDR3 protein: CASSSSLFTVGTQYF
J gene: TRBJ2-5
V gene: TRBV19
clone size: NA
D gene: NA

CDR3 DNA: TGTGCCACCAGCAGAGATAGCCCGGGAAAAGAGACCCAGTACTTC
CDR3 protein: CATSRDSPGKETQYF
J gene: TRBJ2-5
V gene: TRBV15
clone size: NA
D gene: NA

CDR3 DNA: TGTGCCATCAGGGCCTTCTCAGGGGCACAATTCGGTGCTTTCTTT
CDR3 protein: CAIRAFSGAQFGAFF
J gene: TRBJ1-1
V gene: TRBV10-3
clone size: many
D gene: NA

CDR3 DNA: TGTGCCAGCAGCGGGGGGACTAGCGTCGATACGCAGTATTTT
CDR3 protein: CASSGGTSVDTQYF
J gene: TRBJ2-3
V gene: TRBV9
clone size: NA
D gene: TRBD2

CDR3 DNA: TGTGCCAGCAGTTTACTAGCGGGGGGACATTACGAGCAGTACTTC
CDR3 protein: CASSLLAGGHYEQYF
J gene: TRBJ2-7
V gene: TRBV6-5
clone size: NA
D gene: TRBD2

CDR3 DNA: TGTGCCAGCAGCCGGGTTGGGACAGGGTTATACGAGCAGTACTTC
CDR3 protein: CASSRVGTGLYEQYF
J gene: TRBJ2-7
V gene: TRBV7-9
clone size: NA
D gene: TRBD1

CDR3 DNA: TGTGCCAGCTCGACAGGGGGCCTTGAAAAACTGTTTTTT
CDR3 protein: CASSTGGLEKLFF
J gene: TRBJ1-4
V gene: TRBV2
clone size: NA
D gene: TRBD1

CDR3 DNA: TGTGCCAGCAGTTTAGAGGGGGACCACACAGATACGCAGTATTTT
CDR3 protein: CASSLEGDHTDTQYF
J gene: TRBJ2-3
V gene: TRBV28
clone size: once
D gene: NA

CDR3 DNA: TGTGCCTGGAGTGGACCCACACCGGGACTAGCGGGGAGTACGCAGTATTTT
CDR3 protein: CAWSGPTPGLAGSTQYF
J gene: TRBJ2-3
V gene: TRBV30
clone size: NA
D gene: TRBD2

CDR3 DNA: TGTGCCAGCAGCAATACAGGGGGCGAATACGAGCAGTACTTC
CDR3 protein: CASSNTGGEYEQYF
J gene: TRBJ2-7
V gene: TRBV7-9
clone size: NA
D gene: TRBD1

CDR3 DNA: TGTGCCTGGAGATCTCGATCGGCGGAATACACAGATACGCAGTATTTT
CDR3 protein: CAWRSRSAEYTDTQYF
J gene: TRBJ2-3
V gene: TRBV30
clone size: NA
D gene: NA

CDR3 DNA: TGTGCCAGCAGCTTGTGGGAGGGAAACTATGGCTACACCTTC
CDR3 protein: CASSLWEGNYGYTF
J gene: TRBJ1-2
V gene: TRBV5-6
clone size: NA
D gene: NA

CDR3 DNA: TGTGCCAGCAGCGAGACAGGGTTGAGCAATCAGCCCCAGCATTTT
CDR3 protein: CASSETGLSNQPQHF
J gene: TRBJ1-5
V gene: TRBV5-6
clone size: NA
D gene: TRBD1

CDR3 DNA: TGTGCCAGCTCGGTGAGGGACTATGGCTACACCTTC
CDR3 protein: CASSVRDYGYTF
J gene: TRBJ1-2
V gene: TRBV7-8
clone size: NA
D gene: NA

CDR3 DNA: TGTGCCACCAGCAGAGATACGGGACAGCAAGAGACCCAGTACTTC
CDR3 protein: CATSRDTGQQETQYF
J gene: TRBJ2-5
V gene: TRBV15
clone size: once
D gene: TRBD1